The clone carrying this T cell receptor beta chain was counted between two and nine times. Amplified regions were TCR beta CDR3 sequences from RNA transcripts. RT-PCR in the first round (using the HTBI primer set) targeted the TCR CDR3. TCRdb recomputed calls from the multiplex PCR reads with MiXCR, one row per CDR3 protein. This table has approximately 380,000 distinct CDR3 sequences, 11% to 15% appearing once. This entry is derived from a study of T cells in Graves' hyperthyroidism and ophthalmopathy. The CDR3 loop spans 15 amino acids. Trimming stripped 1 base from V and 4 bases from J, with 10 bases between. Germline CDR1 is SEHNR and CDR2 is FQNEAQ (reference sequence). With duration under 3 months, ophthalmopathy was active: Clinical Activity Score at least 3, NOSPECS at least 4. Diagnoses used clinical symptoms, serum thyroxine and TRAb, thyroid ultrasound and orbital computed tomography.

The TCR originated in a man aged 50-60 years with Graves' ophthalmopathy. The chain carries TRBV7-9 and TRBJ2-2, with D tentatively TRBD2 (5 bases). The sequencing sample was made of blood. The chain's CDR3 is CASSLGAGITGELFF. CDR3 nucleotide sequence: TGTGCCAGCAGCTTAGGTGCGGGCATCACCGGGGAGCTGTTTTTT.